The clone carrying this TCR beta chain was picked up a small number of times. This entry belongs to a study of control samples from healthy donors and cancer patients. Some clones are missing from TCRdb's copy, which holds only in-frame ones; the method was immunoSEQ multiplex PCR. This table holds 150,000 to 200,000 clones, 85% to 95% found once. The germline V and J ends were trimmed by 6 bases and 8 bases, with 13 bases remaining between them. Germline V CDR1 and CDR2: SQVTM, ANQGSEA. CDR3 length equals 11 residues. The sequencing sample was made of blood. V is TRBV29-1 and J is TRBJ1-2; no clear D gene. The receptor comes from a man aged 30 to 39 in good health. The CDR3 is CSVPVGRGYTF. The CDR3 DNA sequence: TGCAGCGTACCAGTAGGGAGGGGCTACACCTTC.